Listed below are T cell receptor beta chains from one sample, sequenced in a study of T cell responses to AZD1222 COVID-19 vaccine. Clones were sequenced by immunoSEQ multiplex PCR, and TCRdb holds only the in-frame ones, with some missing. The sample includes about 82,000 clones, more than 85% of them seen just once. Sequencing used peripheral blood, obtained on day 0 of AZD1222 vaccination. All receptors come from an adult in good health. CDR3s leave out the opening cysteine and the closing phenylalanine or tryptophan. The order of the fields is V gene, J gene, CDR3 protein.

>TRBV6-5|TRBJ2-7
ASSYSPQGAREQY
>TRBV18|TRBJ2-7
ASSPSLSSSYEQY
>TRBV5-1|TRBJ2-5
ASSLARGGAGETQY
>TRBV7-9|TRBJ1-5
ASTNGRGNSNQPQH
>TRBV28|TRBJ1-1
ASSLTALEAF
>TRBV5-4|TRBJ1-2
ASRPNRGDGYT
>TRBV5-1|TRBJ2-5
ASSPRGGLAGRQETQY
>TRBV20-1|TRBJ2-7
SARQENEQY
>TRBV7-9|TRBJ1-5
ASSTDRVEDQPQH
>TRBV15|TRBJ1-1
ATSRGLGNTEAF
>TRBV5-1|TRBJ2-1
ASSLPGGGAYNEQF
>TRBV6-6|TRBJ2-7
ASILSPGQSTQQY
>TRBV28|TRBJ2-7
ASRPQGTTYEQY
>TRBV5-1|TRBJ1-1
ASSLSGGNTEAF
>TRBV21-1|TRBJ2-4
ASSKARFGRYLAKNIQY
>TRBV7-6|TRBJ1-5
ASSPNSGINQPQH
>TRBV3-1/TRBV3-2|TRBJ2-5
ASSPGGTETQY
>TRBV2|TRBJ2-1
ASSEASRIYNEQF
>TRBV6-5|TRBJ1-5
ASSPQGFSNQPQH
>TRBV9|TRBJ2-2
ASSAQGTSTGELF
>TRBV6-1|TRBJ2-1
ASREAASPPAREQF
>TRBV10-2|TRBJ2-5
ASSDRGTGEETQY
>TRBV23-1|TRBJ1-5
ASSQSSGVSNQPQH
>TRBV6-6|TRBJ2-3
ASSYEAGSTDTQY
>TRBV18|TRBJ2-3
ASSTRLAGGVDTQY
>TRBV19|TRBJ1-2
ASSINLGYYGYT
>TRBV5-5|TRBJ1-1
ASSLEDSMNTEAF
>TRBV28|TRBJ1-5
ATPGQGFSNQPQH
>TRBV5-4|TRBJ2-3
ASSSNLADTQY